One sample yielded the 27 T cell receptor beta chains listed below, sequenced in a study of spatial heterogeneity in lung cancer. TCRdb re-derived calls from the 5' RACE reads in MiXCR, one entry per CDR3 protein. The sample consists of about 15,000 distinct CDR3 sequences, 15% to 20% of them appearing once. Time point here: blood at routine non-recurrence follow-up after resection. The source material was PBMCs, sampled at follow-up. All receptors come from a male donor with early-stage non-small cell lung cancer.

For this clonotype: Being one base from a much bigger clone, this may be a read error. V is TRBV7-9 and J is TRBJ2-3, with D uncertain. The CDR3 runs to 16 residues. Trimming left V 2 bases short and J 2 bases short, with 14 bases between. Germline CDR1 reads SEHNR; CDR2 reads FQNEAQ (reference sequence). The CDR3 DNA reads TGTGCCAGCAGCTTAAGGGTAAATTTGTTCACAGATACGCAGTATTTT. Protein: CASSLRVNLFTDTQYF.

This CDR3 is CASSLGYEKLFF. In DNA, the CDR3 is TGTGCCAGCAGCTTAGGTTACGAAAAACTGTTTTTT. V usage is TRBV7-6 and J usage is TRBJ1-4; D not resolved. The germline V gene has CDR1 SGHVS and CDR2 FNYEAQ. V shed 1 base and J shed 8 bases, with 5 bases lying between them. The CDR3 runs 12 residues.

This clonotype was recorded many times. V usage is TRBV27 and J usage is TRBJ1-2; 7 bases align to TRBD1. J gave up 3 bases and V 5 bases, and 6 bases lay outside the gene matches. In germline, CDR1 is MNHEY, CDR2 SMNVEV (reference sequence). The CDR3 sequence is 14 residues long. The CDR3 sequence: CASSPRDSDYGYTF. The CDR3 coding sequence is TGTGCCAGCAGTCCCCGGGACAGTGACTATGGCTACACCTTC.

This clonotype appeared many times. CDR3 region: CASSQGTQETQYF. For the CDR3, the DNA is TGTGCCAGTAGTCAGGGAACCCAAGAGACCCAGTACTTC. The chain recombines TRBV12-3 or TRBV12-4 with TRBJ2-5, with D perhaps matching TRBD1 (5 bases). The V end was cut by 9 bases, the J end by 1 base, with 12 bases between. The CDR3 runs 13 residues.

Notes on this clonotype: Being one base from a much bigger clone, this may be a read error. This sequence joins TRBV4-3 and TRBJ1-1; D not resolved. Germline V lookup: CDR1 LGHNA, CDR2 YSLEER. V shed 0 bases and J shed 2 bases, with 7 bases lying between them. CDR3 length equals 14 residues. The CDR3 sequence: CASSQEGLNTEAFF. CDR3 DNA: TGCGCCAGCAGCCAAGAAGGGTTAAACACTGAAGCTTTCTTT.

This clonotype was observed many times. This sequence joins TRBV20-1 and TRBJ1-2; possibly TRBD1 for D (6 bases). In germline, CDR1 is DFQATT, CDR2 SNEGSKA (reference sequence). Trimming removed 5 bases at V and 5 bases at J, with 18 bases between. The CDR3 contains 14 residues. This CDR3 is CSALQGFLRYGYTF. For the CDR3, the DNA is TGCAGTGCTTTACAGGGTTTTCTCCGGTATGGCTACACCTTC.

The chain employs TRBV5-1 and TRBJ2-3; 7 nucleotides align to TRBD2. CDR3 length: 15 residues. In germline, CDR1 is SGHRS, CDR2 YFSETQ. The J segment lost 3 bases and the V segment lost 3 bases, leaving 7 bases of the junction unmatched. The chain's CDR3 is CASSSRGDETDTQYF. The CDR3 nucleotides are TGCGCCAGCAGCTCCCGGGGGGATGAGACAGATACGCAGTATTTT.

This clonotype was seen only a few times. The V call is TRBV20-1, the J call TRBJ1-2, with 7 positions matching TRBD1. The CDR3 sequence is 14 residues long. Trimming took 6 bases from V and 8 from J; bases not matched to a gene: 15. Germline V lookup: CDR1 DFQATT, CDR2 SNEGSKA (reference sequence). CDR3 loop: CSAPRQGASGGYTF. The CDR3 DNA follows: TGCAGTGCACCTAGACAGGGAGCGTCGGGGGGCTACACCTTC.

This clonotype showed up many times. This rearrangement joins TRBV5-1 to TRBJ1-5; D call uncertain. The germline CDR1 and CDR2 sequences are SGHRS and YFSETQ. The CDR3 contains 13 residues. Trimming stripped 0 bases from V and 7 bases from J, with 8 bases between. CDR3 region: CASSLDPDQPQHF. The CDR3 DNA is TGCGCCAGCAGCTTGGATCCTGACCAGCCCCAGCATTTT.

By its share, this clonotype is medium-sized (0.01 to 0.1%). V and J are TRBV6-6 and TRBJ2-5; 12 nucleotides agree with TRBD1. The CDR3 consists of 16 residues. With 2 bases clipped from V and 5 bases from J, the junction kept 6 bases outside the gene matches. Germline CDR1 MNHNY, CDR2 SVGAGI (reference sequence). CDR3 bases: TGTGCCAGCAGTTACCCGGGACAGGGGGCTTGGGAGACCCAGTACTTC. Encoded protein: CASSYPGQGAWETQYF.

This clonotype was seen a few times. This rearrangement joins TRBV12-3 or TRBV12-4 to TRBJ2-3; 13 bases line up with TRBD2. Trimming removed 8 bases from V and 1 base from J; junction bases left unmatched: 6. The CDR3 is 16 residues long. CDR3 amino acids: CASASGTSGGTDTQYF. The CDR3 nucleotides are TGTGCCAGCGCCTCCGGGACTAGCGGGGGCACAGATACGCAGTATTTT.

Ten or more counts support this clonotype. The genes are TRBV27 and TRBJ1-1; D unresolved. Trimming took 6 bases from V and 0 from J, leaving 11 bases between them. The CDR3 sequence is 14 residues long. Germline CDR1 and CDR2: MNHEY and SMNVEV (reference sequence). CDR3 in DNA: TGTGCCAGCAGGGAGTGGGGAATGAACACTGAAGCTTTCTTT. As protein: CASREWGMNTEAFF.

This chain connects TRBV20-1 to TRBJ2-5; 7 bases align to TRBD1. The V and J ends lost 2 bases and 5 bases, in that order; junction bases with no gene match: 8. Looked up from germline, CDR1 is DFQATT and CDR2 is SNEGSKA (reference sequence). CDR3 size: 14 residues. CDR3 bases: TGCAGTGCTAGAAGAGACAGGGTGGAGGAGACCCAGTACTTC. Protein sequence: CSARRDRVEETQYF.

This chain uses TRBV10-3 with TRBJ2-7; weak D call: TRBD2 (5 bases). From germline, CDR1 is ENHRY and CDR2 SYGVKD. This CDR3 comprises 12 residues. V lost 6 bases and J 5 bases, leaving 11 bases between the germline ends. CDR3 nucleotides: TGTGCCATCAGCCTAGCCAGACACGAGCAGTACTTC. Amino acids: CAISLARHEQYF.

This clonotype came up a few times. The V and J genes are TRBV3-1 and TRBJ2-5; the D gene is possibly TRBD1 (6 bases). Looked up from germline, CDR1 is LGHDT and CDR2 is YNNKEL (reference sequence). Trimming cost V 0 bases and J 4 bases, with 15 bases left between them. The CDR3 consists of 16 residues. The CDR3, as DNA: TGTGCCAGCAGCCAAGATCGCGGGTCCAGGGGAGAGACCCAGTACTTC. Translating gives CASSQDRGSRGETQYF.

V and J are TRBV5-1 and TRBJ2-7; 9 bases are shared with TRBD1. V was pared by 3 bases and J by 0 bases, with 1 base of the junction left unmatched. The length of the CDR3 is 14 residues. CDR1 and CDR2 from the germline V gene are SGHRS and YFSETQ. The CDR3 spells CASSSDRGSYEQYF. The CDR3 DNA reads TGCGCCAGCAGCTCGGACAGGGGCTCCTACGAGCAGTACTTC.

This clonotype is termed medium-sized. The J gene is TRBJ1-1, the V gene TRBV7-3; tentative D call: TRBD1 (5 bases). The V gene's germline CDR1 is SGHTA and CDR2 FQGTGA. The CDR3 extends over 15 amino acids. V gave up 5 bases and J gave up 0 bases, with 13 bases separating them. For the CDR3, the DNA is TGTGCCAGCAGCCCCAGTGGGGGGTTGAACACTGAAGCTTTCTTT. Amino acid sequence: CASSPSGGLNTEAFF.

This clonotype showed up just a few times. This rearrangement joins TRBV29-1 to TRBJ2-7; tentative D call: TRBD1 (6 bases). V was cut by 5 bases and J by 2 bases, with 19 bases left in between. CDR3 length: 15 residues. In germline, CDR1 is SQVTM, CDR2 ANQGSEA. The DNA of the CDR3 is TGCAGCGTTCTGAAAATGACCGGGACAACCTACGAGCAGTACTTC. This translates into CSVLKMTGTTYEQYF.

This clonotype was seen only a few times. The gene calls are TRBV2 and TRBJ2-6; D remains ambiguous. V was pared by 0 bases and J by 4 bases, with 10 bases between. Per germline, CDR1 SNHLY and CDR2 FYNNEI. The CDR3 has 16 amino acids. The CDR3, as DNA: TGTGCCAGCAGTGAAGCGCCGTTCGCCGGGGCCAACGTCCTGACTTTC. Protein product: CASSEAPFAGANVLTF.

The chain employs TRBV7-3 and TRBJ2-2, with TRBD1 matching 9 bases. The CDR3 is 15 residues long. In germline, CDR1 is SGHTA, CDR2 FQGTGA. After removal of 4 bases from V and 5 bases from J, the junction contained 5 bases not matched to a gene. CDR3 in amino acids: CASSSGQGRTGELFF. As DNA, the CDR3 is TGTGCCAGCAGCTCTGGACAGGGGAGAACCGGGGAGCTGTTTTTT.

V usage is TRBV6-1 and J usage is TRBJ2-7; no clear D gene. V shed 6 bases and J shed 7 bases, with 19 bases lying between them. This CDR3 spans 14 amino acids. Germline V gene data show CDR1 as MNHNS and CDR2 as SASEGT. For the CDR3, the DNA is TGTGCCAGCAGGGAAAACAGTGCCCCTCGGGAGCAGTACTTC. As protein: CASRENSAPREQYF.

This clonotype was observed many times. The rearrangement links TRBV30 to TRBJ1-1; no clear D. V was clipped by 3 bases and J by 1 base, with 15 bases between them. The CDR3 is made up of 15 amino acids. The germline CDR1 and CDR2 sequences are GTSNPN and SVGIG (reference sequence). The CDR3 here is CAWRIHKAGNTEAFF. The DNA of the CDR3 is TGTGCCTGGAGAATCCATAAGGCGGGGAACACTGAAGCTTTCTTT.

This clonotype came up many times. The chain recombines TRBV13 with TRBJ2-7, with D unclear. V was clipped by 1 base and J by 7 bases, with 8 bases between them. The germline gives CDR1 PRHDT, CDR2 FYEKMQ (reference sequence). This CDR3 has 12 residues. The CDR3 DNA sequence: TGTGCCAGCAGCTTAGAACCGTCGGAGCAGTACTTC. It encodes CASSLEPSEQYF.

The V and J genes are TRBV20-1 and TRBJ1-4; 9 bases map to TRBD1. The CDR3 loop spans 13 amino acids. V shed 5 bases, J shed 7 bases, and the junction held 5 bases outside the gene matches. Germline lookup yields CDR1 DFQATT and CDR2 SNEGSKA (reference sequence). CDR3 sequence: CSAVDRGGEKLFF. As DNA, the CDR3 is TGCAGTGCTGTGGACAGGGGTGGTGAAAAACTGTTTTTT.

This clonotype showed up just a few times. The gene calls are TRBV2 and TRBJ2-7; D call uncertain. Germline V gene lookup returns CDR1 SNHLY and CDR2 FYNNEI. The CDR3 runs 11 residues. Trimming stripped 1 base from V and 4 bases from J, with 2 bases between. The DNA of the CDR3 is TGTGCCAGCAGTGAAGGGTACGAGCAGTACTTC. Amino acids: CASSEGYEQYF.

This chain links TRBV6-6 with TRBJ1-2; no definite D call. The CDR3 consists of 14 residues. V lost 6 bases and J 14 bases, leaving 25 bases between the germline ends. In germline, CDR1 is MNHNY, CDR2 SVGAGI (reference sequence). CDR3 loop: CASSPTYAAMGVTF. In nucleotides, the CDR3 is TGTGCCAGCAGCCCCACATATGCCGCTATGGGAGTTACCTTC.

This clonotype was counted a few times. The chain employs TRBV19 and TRBJ2-7; 8 nucleotides agree with TRBD2. The length of the CDR3 is 15 residues. V trimming: 5 bases; J trimming: 3 bases; junction bases outside the gene matches: 9. From germline, CDR1 is LNHDA and CDR2 SQIVND (reference sequence). The CDR3 DNA reads TGTGCCAGTAGTCCCCAGCGGGGGACACTCTACGAGCAGTACTTC. This codes for CASSPQRGTLYEQYF.